This paragraph covers one TCR beta chain sequence. Its target is unknown. The data derive from a study of beta chain features in type 1 diabetes. Expressed TCRB transcripts were sequenced because the entire RNA isolate underwent reverse transcription. The study sequenced naive, central memory and regulatory T cell samples to an average of approximately 4 million reads. Repertoires were generated with immunoSEQ multiplex PCR, while TCRdb's copy carries only in-frame clones and drops some. The sample includes fewer than 250,000 clones, 55% to 70% of them seen just once. The CDR3 has 14 residues. Per the germline V gene, CDR1 is SQVTM and CDR2 is ANQGSEA. Trimming pared 3 bases from V and 0 bases from J, leaving 9 bases between. The study's findings and limits: A moderate, significant TCRB CDR3 shortening appeared in type 1 diabetes across four CD4+ subsets.

The specimen was naive CD4+ T cells from blood. The rearrangement links TRBV29-1 to TRBJ2-1, with D perhaps TRBD2 (5 bases). This receptor was obtained from a man between 25 and 39 years old in good health. CDR3 loop: CSVEAGYSYNEQFF. The CDR3 DNA sequence: TGCAGCGTTGAGGCGGGCTACTCCTACAATGAGCAGTTCTTC.